Below are 7 T cell receptor beta chains sequenced from a single sample in a study of T cells after yellow fever vaccination. TCRdb reanalysed the 5' RACE reads using MiXCR and keeps one entry per CDR3 protein. The table lists some 300,000 distinct CDR3 sequences, approximately 10% of them singletons. Sequencing was performed on CD4+ T cells sorted from PBMCs, taken 5 days after the yellow fever booster vaccination. The receptors were sampled from a man aged 18 to 35 who received the YFV17D yellow fever vaccine.

This clonotype was observed a few times. The chain links TRBV5-6 to TRBJ2-7; D is ambiguous. From germline, CDR1 is SGHDT and CDR2 YYEEEE. This CDR3 has 12 residues. V lost 3 bases, J lost 0 bases, and 4 bases lay in between. This CDR3 is CASSWSSYEQYF. The CDR3 coding sequence is TGTGCCAGCAGCTGGAGCTCCTACGAGCAGTACTTC.

This chain uses TRBV24-1 with TRBJ2-3; 7 bases are a match to TRBD1. The CDR3 extends over 15 amino acids. CDR1 is KGHDR, CDR2 SFDVKD, per germline. The trim removed 7 bases at V and 4 bases at J, leaving 10 bases unmatched. The CDR3: CATSANRGGPDTQYF. The DNA for the CDR3 is TGTGCCACCAGCGCAAACAGGGGCGGGCCAGATACGCAGTATTTT.

This clonotype came up a few times. The V call is TRBV4-1, the J call TRBJ1-4; TRBD1 matches 9 bases. Germline CDR1 is MGHRA and CDR2 is YSYEKL. The trim removed 4 bases at V and 5 bases at J, leaving 5 bases unmatched. The length of the CDR3 is 15 residues. CDR3 in amino acids: CASSRSGTGNEKLFF. The CDR3 nucleotides read TGCGCCAGCAGCCGTTCCGGGACAGGGAATGAAAAACTGTTTTTT.

This clonotype has more than one count but fewer than ten. The chain combines TRBV7-2 with TRBJ2-5; weak D call: TRBD2 (6 bases). V lost 5 bases and J lost 4, with 20 bases in between. Germline assignment: CDR1 SGHTA and CDR2 FQGNSA. CDR3 length: 16 residues. CDR3 sequence (DNA): TGTGCCAGCAGCCTAGTGGGAGGTCGGGTACGAGAGACCCAGTACTTC. Its protein product is CASSLVGGRVRETQYF.

The chain combines TRBV5-6 with TRBJ2-3; 14 positions agree with TRBD2. V dropped 4 bases and J dropped 0; count of bases not matched to a gene: 13. CDR1 and CDR2 (germline): SGHDT, YYEEEE. The CDR3 is 20 residues long. The CDR3 here is CASSPDPGTSGGRSTDTQYF. CDR3 nucleotide sequence: TGTGCCAGCAGCCCAGACCCCGGGACTAGCGGGGGCCGAAGCACAGATACGCAGTATTTT. Filled out from reference TRBV5-6 and TRBJ2-3, the complete variable domain reads DAGVTQSPTHLIKTRGQQVTLRCSPKSGHDTVSWYQQALGQGPQFIFQYYEEEERQRGNFPDRFSGHQFPNYSSELNVNALLLGDSALYLCASSPDPGTSGGRSTDTQYFGPGTRLTVL.

The chain recombines TRBV6-2 or TRBV6-3 with TRBJ2-1, with D hard to call. The CDR3 totals 16 residues. Trimming took off 5 bases at V and 2 bases at J, with 16 bases between the two ends. Germline CDR1 is MNHEY and CDR2 is SVGEGT. CDR3 amino acids: CASSPIRPQAYNEQFF. The CDR3 bases are TGTGCCAGCAGTCCGATAAGGCCTCAGGCCTACAATGAGCAGTTCTTC.

This rearrangement joins TRBV5-1 to TRBJ2-7; TRBD1 matches 10 bases. This CDR3 region has 15 residues. V lost 4 bases, J lost 3 bases, and 7 bases stayed unmatched. Germline lookup yields CDR1 SGHRS and CDR2 YFSETQ. The CDR3 nucleotides read TGCGCCAGCAGCAGACAGACAGGGGGCTTCTACGAGCAGTACTTC. It encodes CASSRQTGGFYEQYF.